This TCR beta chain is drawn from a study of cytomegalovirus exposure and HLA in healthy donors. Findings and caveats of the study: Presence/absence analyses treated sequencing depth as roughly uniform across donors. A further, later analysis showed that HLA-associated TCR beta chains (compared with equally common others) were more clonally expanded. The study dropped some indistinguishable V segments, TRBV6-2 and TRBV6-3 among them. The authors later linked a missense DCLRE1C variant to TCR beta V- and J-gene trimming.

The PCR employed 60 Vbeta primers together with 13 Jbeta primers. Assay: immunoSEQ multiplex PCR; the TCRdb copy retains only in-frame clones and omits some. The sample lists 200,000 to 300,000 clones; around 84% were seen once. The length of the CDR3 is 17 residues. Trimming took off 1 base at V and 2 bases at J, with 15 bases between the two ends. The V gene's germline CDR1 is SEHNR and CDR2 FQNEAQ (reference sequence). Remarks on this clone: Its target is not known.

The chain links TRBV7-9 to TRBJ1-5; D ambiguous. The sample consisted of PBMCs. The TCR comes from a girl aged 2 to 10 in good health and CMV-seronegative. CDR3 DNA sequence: TGTGCCAGCAGCTTAGGTAGCGCAGGAAAAGGCAATCAGCCCCAGCATTTT. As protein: CASSLGSAGKGNQPQHF.